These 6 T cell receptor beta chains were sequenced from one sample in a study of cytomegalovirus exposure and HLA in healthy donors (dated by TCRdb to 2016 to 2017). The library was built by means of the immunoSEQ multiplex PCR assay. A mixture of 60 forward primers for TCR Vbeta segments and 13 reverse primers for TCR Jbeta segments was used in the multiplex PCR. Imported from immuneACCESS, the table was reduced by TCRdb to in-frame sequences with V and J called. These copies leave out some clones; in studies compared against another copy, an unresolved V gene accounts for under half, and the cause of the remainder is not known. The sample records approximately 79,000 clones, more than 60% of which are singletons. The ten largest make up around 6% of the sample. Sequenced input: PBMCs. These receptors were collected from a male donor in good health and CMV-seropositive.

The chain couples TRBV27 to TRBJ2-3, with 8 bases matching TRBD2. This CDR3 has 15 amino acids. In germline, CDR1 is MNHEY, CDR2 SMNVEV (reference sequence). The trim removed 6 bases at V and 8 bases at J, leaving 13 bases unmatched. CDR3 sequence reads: CASRSGSVNPGTQYF. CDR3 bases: TGTGCCAGCAGAAGCGGGAGTGTTAATCCGGGTACGCAGTATTTT.

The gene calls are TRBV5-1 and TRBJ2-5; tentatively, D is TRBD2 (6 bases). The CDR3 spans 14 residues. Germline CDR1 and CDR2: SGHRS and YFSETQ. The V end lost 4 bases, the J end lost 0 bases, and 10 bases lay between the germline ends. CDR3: CASSRGDYQETQYF. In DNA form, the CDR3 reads TGCGCCAGCAGCCGCGGGGACTACCAAGAGACCCAGTACTTC.

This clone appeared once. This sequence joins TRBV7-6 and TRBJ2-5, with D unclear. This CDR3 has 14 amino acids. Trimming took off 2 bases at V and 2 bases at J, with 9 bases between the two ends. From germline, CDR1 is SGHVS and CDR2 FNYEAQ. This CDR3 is CASSLTRLQETQYF. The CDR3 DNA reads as TGTGCCAGCAGCTTAACGAGACTTCAAGAGACCCAGTACTTC.

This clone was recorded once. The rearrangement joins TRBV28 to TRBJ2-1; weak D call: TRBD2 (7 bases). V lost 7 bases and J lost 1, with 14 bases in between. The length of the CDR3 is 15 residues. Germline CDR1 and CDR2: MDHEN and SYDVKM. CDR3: CASMAGGLSYNEQFF. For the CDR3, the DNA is TGTGCCAGCATGGCCGGGGGGCTTTCCTACAATGAGCAGTTCTTC. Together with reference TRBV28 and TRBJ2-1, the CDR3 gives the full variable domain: DVKVTQSSRYLVKRTGEKVFLECVQDMDHENMFWYRQDPGLGLRLIYFSYDVKMKEKGDIPEGYSVSREKKERFSLILESASTNQTSMYLCASMAGGLSYNEQFFGPGTRLTVL.

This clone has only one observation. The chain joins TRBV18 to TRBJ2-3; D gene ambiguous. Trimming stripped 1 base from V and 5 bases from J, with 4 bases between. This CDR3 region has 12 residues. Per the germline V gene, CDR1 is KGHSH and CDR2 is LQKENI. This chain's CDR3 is CASSPRGDTQYF. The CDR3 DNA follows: TGTGCCAGCTCACCACGCGGAGATACGCAGTATTTT.

This chain's CDR3 is CASSDTRLTDTQYF. DNA of the CDR3: TGTGCCAGCAGTGACACTAGGTTGACAGATACGCAGTATTTT. J is TRBJ2-3 and V is TRBV6-4, with D possibly matching TRBD2 (5 bases). Germline V gene lookup returns CDR1 MRHNA and CDR2 SNTAGT. The CDR3 has 14 residues. V lost 2 bases, J lost 3 bases, and 9 bases lay in between.